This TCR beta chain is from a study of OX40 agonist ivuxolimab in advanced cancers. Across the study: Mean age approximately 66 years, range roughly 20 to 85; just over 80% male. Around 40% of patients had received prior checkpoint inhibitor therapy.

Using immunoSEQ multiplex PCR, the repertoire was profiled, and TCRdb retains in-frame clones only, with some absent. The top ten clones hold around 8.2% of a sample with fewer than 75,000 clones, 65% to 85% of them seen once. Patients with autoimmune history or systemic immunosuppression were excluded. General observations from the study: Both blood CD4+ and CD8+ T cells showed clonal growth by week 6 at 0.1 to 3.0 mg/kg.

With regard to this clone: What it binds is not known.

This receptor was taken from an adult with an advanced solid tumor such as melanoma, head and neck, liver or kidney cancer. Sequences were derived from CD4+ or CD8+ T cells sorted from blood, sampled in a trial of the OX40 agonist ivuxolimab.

CDR3 coding DNA: TGTGCCAGCAGTGAAAAGGGACAGGGCGGTAATTCACCCCTCCACTTT. Its protein product is CASSEKGQGGNSPLHF. The V call is TRBV6-1, the J call TRBJ1-6, with 9 bases identical to TRBD1. The CDR3 is 16 amino acids. Losses at the gene ends were 2 bases for V and 6 bases for J; bases not matched to a gene: 5. The germline gives CDR1 MNHNS, CDR2 SASEGT.